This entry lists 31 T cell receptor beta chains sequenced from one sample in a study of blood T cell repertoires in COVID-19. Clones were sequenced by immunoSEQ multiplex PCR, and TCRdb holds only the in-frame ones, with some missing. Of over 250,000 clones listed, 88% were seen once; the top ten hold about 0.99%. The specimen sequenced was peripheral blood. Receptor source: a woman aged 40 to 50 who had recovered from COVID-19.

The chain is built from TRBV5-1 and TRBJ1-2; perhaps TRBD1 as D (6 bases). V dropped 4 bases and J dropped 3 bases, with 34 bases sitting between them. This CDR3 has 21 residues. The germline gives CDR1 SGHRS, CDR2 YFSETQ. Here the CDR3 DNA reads TGCGCCAGCAGCCCGAACGGGGGGCTAAGGGGCTCGGCCTTTATGGACTATGGCTACACCTTC. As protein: CASSPNGGLRGSAFMDYGYTF.

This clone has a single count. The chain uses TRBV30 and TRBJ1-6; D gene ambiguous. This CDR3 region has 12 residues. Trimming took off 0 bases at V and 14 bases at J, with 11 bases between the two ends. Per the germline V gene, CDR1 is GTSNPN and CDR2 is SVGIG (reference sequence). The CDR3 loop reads CAWSVPGQALHF. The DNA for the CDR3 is TGTGCCTGGAGTGTACCTGGCCAGGCCCTCCACTTT.

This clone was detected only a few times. CDR3 in amino acids: CASSPPGTSGGYEQYV. The CDR3 DNA reads as TGTGCCAGTAGTCCCCCCGGGACTAGCGGGGGCTACGAGCAGTACGTC. This rearrangement joins TRBV19 to TRBJ2-7, with TRBD2 matching over 14 bases. V lost 5 bases and J lost 3; bases outside the gene matches: 6. CDR1 is LNHDA, CDR2 SQIVND, per germline (reference sequence). The CDR3 has 16 amino acids.

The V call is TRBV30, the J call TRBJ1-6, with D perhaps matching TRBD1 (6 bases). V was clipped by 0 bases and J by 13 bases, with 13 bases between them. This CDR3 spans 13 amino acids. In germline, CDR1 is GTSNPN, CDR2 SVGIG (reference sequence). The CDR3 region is CAWSVSRGRPLHF. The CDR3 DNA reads TGTGCCTGGAGTGTGAGCAGGGGAAGGCCCCTCCACTTT.

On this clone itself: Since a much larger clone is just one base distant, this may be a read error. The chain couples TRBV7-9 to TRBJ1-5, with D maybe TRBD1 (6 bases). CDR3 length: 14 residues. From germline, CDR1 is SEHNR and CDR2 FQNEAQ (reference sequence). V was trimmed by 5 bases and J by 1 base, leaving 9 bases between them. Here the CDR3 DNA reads TGTGCCAGCAGCCCACAGGGAAGCAATCAGCCCCAGCATTTT. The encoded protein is CASSPQGSNQPQHF.

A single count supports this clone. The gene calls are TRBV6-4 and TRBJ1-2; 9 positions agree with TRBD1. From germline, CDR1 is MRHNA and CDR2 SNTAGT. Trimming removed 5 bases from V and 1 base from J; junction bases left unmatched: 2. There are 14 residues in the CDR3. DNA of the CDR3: TGTGCCAGCAGTTCGGACAGGGGTAACTATGGCTACACCTTC. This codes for CASSSDRGNYGYTF.

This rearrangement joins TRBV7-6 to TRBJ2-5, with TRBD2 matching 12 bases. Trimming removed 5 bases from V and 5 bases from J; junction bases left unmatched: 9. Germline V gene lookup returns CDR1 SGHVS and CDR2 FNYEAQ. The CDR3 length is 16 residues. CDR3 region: CASSRSSGRAGETQYF. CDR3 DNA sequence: TGTGCCAGCAGCCGATCTAGCGGGAGGGCCGGGGAGACCCAGTACTTC.

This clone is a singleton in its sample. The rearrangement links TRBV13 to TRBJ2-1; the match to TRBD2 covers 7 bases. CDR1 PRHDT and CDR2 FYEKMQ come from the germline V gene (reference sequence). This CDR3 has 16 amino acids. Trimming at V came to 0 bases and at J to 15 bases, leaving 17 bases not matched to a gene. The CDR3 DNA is TGTGCCAGCAGCTTAGGGGCAGGGCAAGGGACGGGGGGTCCGTTCTTC. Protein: CASSLGAGQGTGGPFF.

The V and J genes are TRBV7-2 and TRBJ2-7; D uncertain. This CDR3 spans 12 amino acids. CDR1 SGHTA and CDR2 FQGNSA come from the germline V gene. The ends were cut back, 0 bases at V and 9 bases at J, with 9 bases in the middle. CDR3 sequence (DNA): TGTGCCAGCAGCTTAGCGGAGCCGGTGCAGTACGTC. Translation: CASSLAEPVQYV.

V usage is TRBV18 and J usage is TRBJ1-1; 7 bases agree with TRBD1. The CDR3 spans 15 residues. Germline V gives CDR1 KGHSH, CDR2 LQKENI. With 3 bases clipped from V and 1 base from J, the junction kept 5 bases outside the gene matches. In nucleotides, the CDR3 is TGTGCCAGCTCACCCCAGGGGGTCCCGAACACTGAAGCTTTCTTT. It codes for CASSPQGVPNTEAFF.

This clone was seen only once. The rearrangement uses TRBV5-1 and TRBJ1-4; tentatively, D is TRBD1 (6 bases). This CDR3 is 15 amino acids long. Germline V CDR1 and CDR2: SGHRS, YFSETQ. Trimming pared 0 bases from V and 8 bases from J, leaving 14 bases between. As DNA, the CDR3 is TGCGCCAGCAGCTTGGCCAGGGGTGATGGCGAAAAACTGTTTTTT. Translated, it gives CASSLARGDGEKLFF.

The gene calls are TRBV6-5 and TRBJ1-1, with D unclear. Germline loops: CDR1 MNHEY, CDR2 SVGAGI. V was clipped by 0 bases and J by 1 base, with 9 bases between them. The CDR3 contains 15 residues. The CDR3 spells CASSYSRPPNTEAFF. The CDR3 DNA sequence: TGTGCCAGCAGTTACTCGCGCCCCCCGAACACTGAAGCTTTCTTT.

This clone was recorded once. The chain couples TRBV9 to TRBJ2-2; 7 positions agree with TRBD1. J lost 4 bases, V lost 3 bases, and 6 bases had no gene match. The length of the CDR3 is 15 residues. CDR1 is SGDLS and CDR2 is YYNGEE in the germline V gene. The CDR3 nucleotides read TGTGCCAGCAGCGCAGGGACAGTCAGCACCGGGGAGCTGTTTTTT. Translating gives CASSAGTVSTGELFF.

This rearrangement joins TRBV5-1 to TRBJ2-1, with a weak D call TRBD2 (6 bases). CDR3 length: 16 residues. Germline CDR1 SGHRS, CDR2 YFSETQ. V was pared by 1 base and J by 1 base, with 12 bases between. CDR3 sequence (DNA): TGCGCCAGCAGCTTGAGCGGCGGGGAATCCTACAATGAGCAGTTCTTC. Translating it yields CASSLSGGESYNEQFF. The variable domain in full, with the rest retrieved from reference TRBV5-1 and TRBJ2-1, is KAGVTQTPRYLIKTRGQQVTLSCSPISGHRSVSWYQQTPGQGLQFLFEYFSETQRNKGNFPGRFSGRQFSNSRSEMNVSTLELGDSALYLCASSLSGGESYNEQFFGPGTRLTVL.

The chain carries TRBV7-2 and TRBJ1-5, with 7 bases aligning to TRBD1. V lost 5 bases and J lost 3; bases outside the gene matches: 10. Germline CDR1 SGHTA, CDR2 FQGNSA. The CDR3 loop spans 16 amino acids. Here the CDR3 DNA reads TGTGCCAGCAGCCCCCACCGGACAGGCCACAATCAGCCCCAGCATTTT. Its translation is CASSPHRTGHNQPQHF.

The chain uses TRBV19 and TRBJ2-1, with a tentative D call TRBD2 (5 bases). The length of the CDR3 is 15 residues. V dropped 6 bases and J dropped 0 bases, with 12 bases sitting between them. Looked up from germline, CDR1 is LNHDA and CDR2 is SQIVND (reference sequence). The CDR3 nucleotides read TGTGCCAGTAGGGAGCGGCCCGGCTCCTACAATGAGCAGTTCTTC. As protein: CASRERPGSYNEQFF.

The CDR3: CASSSMGLAGSSYNEQFF. The CDR3 DNA sequence: TGTGCCAGTAGCTCCATGGGGCTAGCGGGATCCTCCTACAATGAGCAGTTCTTC. This chain uses TRBV19 with TRBJ2-1; 9 bases fit TRBD2. Germline V lookup: CDR1 LNHDA, CDR2 SQIVND (reference sequence). J was trimmed by 0 bases and V by 6 bases; bases with no gene match: 12. CDR3 length: 18 amino acids.

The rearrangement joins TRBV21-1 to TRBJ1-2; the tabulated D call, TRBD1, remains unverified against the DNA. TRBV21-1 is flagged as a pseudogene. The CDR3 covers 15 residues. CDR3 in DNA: TGTGCCAGCAGCAGGCGACAGGTGTTGGGCTATGGCTACACCTTC. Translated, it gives CASSRRQVLGYGYTF.

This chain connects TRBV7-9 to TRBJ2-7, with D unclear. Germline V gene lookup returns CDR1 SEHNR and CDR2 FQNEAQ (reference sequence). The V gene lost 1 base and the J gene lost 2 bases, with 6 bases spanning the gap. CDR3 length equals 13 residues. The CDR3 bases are TGTGCCAGCAGCTTAGTGGGCACCTACGAGCAGTACTTC. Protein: CASSLVGTYEQYF.

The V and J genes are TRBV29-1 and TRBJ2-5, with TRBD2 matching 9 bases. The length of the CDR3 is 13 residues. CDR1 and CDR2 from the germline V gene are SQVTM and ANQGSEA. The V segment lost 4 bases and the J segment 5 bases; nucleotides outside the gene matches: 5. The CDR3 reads CSVGRLAGETQYF. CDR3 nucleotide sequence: TGCAGCGTTGGTCGGCTAGCGGGGGAGACCCAGTACTTC.

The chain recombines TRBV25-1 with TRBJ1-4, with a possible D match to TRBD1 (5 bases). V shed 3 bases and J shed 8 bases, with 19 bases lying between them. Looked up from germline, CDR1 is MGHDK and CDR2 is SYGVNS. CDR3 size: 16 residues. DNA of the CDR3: TGTGCCAGCAGTGACACCTCCGGGACTAACAGGGAAAAACTGTTTTTT. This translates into CASSDTSGTNREKLFF. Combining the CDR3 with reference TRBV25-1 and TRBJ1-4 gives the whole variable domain EADIYQTPRYLVIGTGKKITLECSQTMGHDKMYWYQQDPGMELHLIHYSYGVNSTEKGDLSSESTVSRIRTEHFPLTLESARPSHTSQYLCASSDTSGTNREKLFFGSGTQLSVL.

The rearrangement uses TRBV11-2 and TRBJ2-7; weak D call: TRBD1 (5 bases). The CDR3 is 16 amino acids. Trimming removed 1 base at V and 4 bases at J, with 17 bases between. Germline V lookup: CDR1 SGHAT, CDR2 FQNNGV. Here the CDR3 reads CASSLGRMAGLYEQYF. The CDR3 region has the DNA TGTGCCAGCAGCTTAGGTAGGATGGCAGGGCTATACGAGCAGTACTTC.

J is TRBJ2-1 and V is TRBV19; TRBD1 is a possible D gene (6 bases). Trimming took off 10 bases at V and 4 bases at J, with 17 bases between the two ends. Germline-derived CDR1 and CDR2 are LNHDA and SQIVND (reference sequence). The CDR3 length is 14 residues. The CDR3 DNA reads TGTGCCACCAGGGGACGGGGATTTTACAATGAGCAGTTCTTC. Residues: CATRGRGFYNEQFF.

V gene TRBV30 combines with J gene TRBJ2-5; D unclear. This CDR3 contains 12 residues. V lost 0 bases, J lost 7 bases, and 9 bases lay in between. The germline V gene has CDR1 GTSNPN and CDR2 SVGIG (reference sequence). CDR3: CAWSVPPGTQYF. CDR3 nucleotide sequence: TGTGCCTGGAGTGTACCCCCGGGGACCCAGTACTTC.

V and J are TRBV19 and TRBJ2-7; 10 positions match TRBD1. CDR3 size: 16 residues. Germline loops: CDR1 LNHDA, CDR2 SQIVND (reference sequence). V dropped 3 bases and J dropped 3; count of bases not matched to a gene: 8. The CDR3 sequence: CASSIRTGGRVYEQYV. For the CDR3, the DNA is TGTGCCAGTAGTATCCGGACAGGGGGTAGGGTCTACGAGCAGTACGTC.

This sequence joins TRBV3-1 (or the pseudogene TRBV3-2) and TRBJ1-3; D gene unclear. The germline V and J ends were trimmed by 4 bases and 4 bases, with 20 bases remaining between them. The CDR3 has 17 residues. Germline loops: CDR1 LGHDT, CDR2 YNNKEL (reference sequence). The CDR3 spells CASSPNPRGSPGNTIYF. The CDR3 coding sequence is TGTGCCAGCAGCCCAAACCCTCGCGGCAGTCCCGGAAACACCATATATTTT.

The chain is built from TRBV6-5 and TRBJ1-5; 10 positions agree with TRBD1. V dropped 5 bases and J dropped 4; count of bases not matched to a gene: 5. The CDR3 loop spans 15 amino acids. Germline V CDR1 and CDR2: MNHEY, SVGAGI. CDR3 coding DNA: TGTGCCAGCAGTCGAGGGGGACAGGGGAATCAGCCCCAGCATTTT. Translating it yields CASSRGGQGNQPQHF.

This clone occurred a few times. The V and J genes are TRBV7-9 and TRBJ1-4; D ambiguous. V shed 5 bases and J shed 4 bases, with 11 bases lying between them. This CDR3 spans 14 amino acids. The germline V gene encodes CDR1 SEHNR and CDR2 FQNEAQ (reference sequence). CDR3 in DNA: TGTGCCAGCAGCCCGGGATTTGGTAATGAAAAACTGTTTTTT. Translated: CASSPGFGNEKLFF.

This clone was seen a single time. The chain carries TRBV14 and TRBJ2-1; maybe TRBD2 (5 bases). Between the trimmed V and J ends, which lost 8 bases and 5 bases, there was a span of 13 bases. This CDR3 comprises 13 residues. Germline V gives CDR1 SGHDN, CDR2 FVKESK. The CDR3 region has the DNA TGTGCCAGCCGCCCCGGGGTCCACAATGAGCAGTTCTTC. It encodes CASRPGVHNEQFF.

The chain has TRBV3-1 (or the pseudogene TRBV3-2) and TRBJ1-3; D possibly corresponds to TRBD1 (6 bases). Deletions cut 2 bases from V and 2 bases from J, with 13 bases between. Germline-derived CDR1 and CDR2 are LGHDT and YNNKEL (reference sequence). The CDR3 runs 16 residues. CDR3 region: CASSQIAGAPGNTIYF. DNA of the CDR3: TGTGCCAGCAGCCAAATCGCGGGGGCGCCTGGAAACACCATATATTTT.

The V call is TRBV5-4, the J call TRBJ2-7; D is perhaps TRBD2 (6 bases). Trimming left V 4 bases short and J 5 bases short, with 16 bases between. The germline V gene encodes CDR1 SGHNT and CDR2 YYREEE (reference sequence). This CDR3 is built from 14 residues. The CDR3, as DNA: TGTGCCAGCAGCCAAGCGGGTGGGGGGAACGAGCAGTACTTC. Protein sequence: CASSQAGGGNEQYF.